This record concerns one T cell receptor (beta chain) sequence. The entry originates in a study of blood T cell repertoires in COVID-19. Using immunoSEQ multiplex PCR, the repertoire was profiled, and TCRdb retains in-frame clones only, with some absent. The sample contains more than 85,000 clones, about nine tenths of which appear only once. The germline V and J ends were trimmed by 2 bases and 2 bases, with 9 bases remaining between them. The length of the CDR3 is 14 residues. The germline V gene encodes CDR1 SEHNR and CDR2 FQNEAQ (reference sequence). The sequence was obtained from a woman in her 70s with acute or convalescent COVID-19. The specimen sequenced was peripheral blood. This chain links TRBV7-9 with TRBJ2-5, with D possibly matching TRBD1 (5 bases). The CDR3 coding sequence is TGTGCCAGCAGCTTACCTCAGGGACAAGAGACCCAGTACTTC. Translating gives CASSLPQGQETQYF.